What follows are 9 T cell receptor beta chains derived from one specimen sequenced in a study of long-term antiretroviral therapy in people with HIV. Runs used v3.0 of the immunoSEQ assay and were done at survey level. Profiling relied on immunoSEQ multiplex PCR, and the TCRdb table lists in-frame clones only, not all of them. The profile shows around 20,000 clones, about 86% of them singletons. This specimen consisted of unsorted PBMCs, obtained 0.1 years before starting antiretroviral therapy. The receptors derive from a middle-aged man with HIV.

The V call is TRBV10-3, the J call TRBJ2-3, with D perhaps matching TRBD1 or TRBD2 (5 bases each). Trimming pared 3 bases from V and 7 bases from J, leaving 11 bases between. Germline V CDR1 and CDR2: ENHRY, SYGVKD. CDR3 length equals 13 residues. The CDR3, as DNA: TGTGCCATCAGTGATTCCGGGACCAATACGCAGTATTTT. It specifies CAISDSGTNTQYF.

The chain combines TRBV28 with TRBJ2-3, with TRBD1 matching 9 bases. Trimming at V came to 7 bases and at J to 2 bases, leaving 4 bases not matched to a gene. Per germline, CDR1 MDHEN and CDR2 SYDVKM. The CDR3 spans 14 residues. The CDR3 here is CASTDRGVTDTQYF. CDR3 DNA: TGTGCCAGCACTGACAGGGGGGTCACAGATACGCAGTATTTT.

The V and J genes are TRBV15 and TRBJ1-4, with TRBD1 as a possible D gene (6 bases). Between the trimmed V and J ends, which lost 0 bases and 7 bases, there was a span of 21 bases. The CDR3 has 18 residues. Germline V CDR1 and CDR2: LNHNV, YYDKDF (reference sequence). The CDR3 nucleotides are TGTGCCACCAGCAGAGATAGATTTGGGACAACCCTCTCTGAAAAACTGTTTTTT. It yields the protein CATSRDRFGTTLSEKLFF.

This clone was picked up a small number of times. The chain uses TRBV2 and TRBJ1-1, with a weak D call TRBD1 (5 bases). With 8 bases removed from V and 2 bases from J, the gap between germline ends came to 21 bases. The CDR3 runs to 16 residues. Looked up from germline, CDR1 is SNHLY and CDR2 is FYNNEI. In DNA, the CDR3 is TGTGCCAGCCTGAGGCAGGGCGGGGGGTTTAACACTGAAGCTTTCTTT. Its translation: CASLRQGGGFNTEAFF.

V gene TRBV29-1 combines with J gene TRBJ2-5, with a tentative D call TRBD1 (6 bases). Trimming cost V 5 bases and J 4 bases, with 11 bases left between them. From germline, CDR1 is SQVTM and CDR2 ANQGSEA. The CDR3 is 12 residues long. DNA for the CDR3: TGCAGCGTTAACAGGGCTGGAGAGACCCAGTACTTC. It specifies CSVNRAGETQYF. The entire variable domain, with the rest obtained from reference TRBV29-1 and TRBJ2-5, is as follows: SAVISQKPSRDICQRGTSLTIQCQVDSQVTMMFWYRQQPGQSLTLIATANQGSEATYESGFVIDKFPISRPNLTFSTLTVSNMSPEDSSIYLCSVNRAGETQYFGPGTRLLVL.

The chain has TRBV28 and TRBJ2-7; D not certain. Trimming left V 0 bases short and J 3 bases short, with 9 bases between. The CDR3 contains 14 residues. Germline assignment: CDR1 MDHEN and CDR2 SYDVKM. The CDR3 protein is CASSLWALSYEQYF. CDR3 nucleotide sequence: TGTGCCAGCAGTTTATGGGCCCTGAGCTACGAGCAGTACTTC.

This CDR3 reads CASSQGDATNEKLFF. As DNA, the CDR3 is TGCGCCAGCAGCCAAGGGGATGCAACTAATGAAAAACTGTTTTTT. This chain connects TRBV4-3 to TRBJ1-4; D remains ambiguous. The CDR3 totals 15 residues. V lost 1 base and J 0 bases, leaving 6 bases between the germline ends. Germline lookup yields CDR1 LGHNA and CDR2 YSLEER.

CDR3 in amino acids: CASSSRFGTSGGTDTQYF. The CDR3 region has the DNA TGTGCCAGCAGCTCCCGATTCGGGACTAGCGGGGGCACAGATACGCAGTATTTT. V usage is TRBV5-6 and J usage is TRBJ2-3; 13 bases match TRBD2. The trim removed 3 bases at V and 1 base at J, leaving 8 bases unmatched. Germline values: CDR1 SGHDT, CDR2 YYEEEE. This CDR3 contains 18 residues.

Only a few counts were recorded for this clone. The V call is TRBV7-9, the J call TRBJ2-7; 11 bases map to TRBD1. Germline CDR1 and CDR2: SEHNR and FQNEAQ (reference sequence). Trimming took 5 bases from V and 7 from J; bases not matched to a gene: 7. There are 14 residues in the CDR3. The CDR3 loop reads CASSRTGGSGEQYF. The CDR3 DNA follows: TGTGCCAGCAGCCGGACAGGGGGCTCGGGAGAGCAGTACTTC. The variable domain in full, with the rest retrieved from reference TRBV7-9 and TRBJ2-7, is DTGVSQNPRHKITKRGQNVTFRCDPISEHNRLYWYRQTLGQGPEFLTYFQNEAQLEKSRLLSDRFSAERPKGSFSTLEIQRTEQGDSAMYLCASSRTGGSGEQYFGPGTRLTVT.